This TCR beta chain derives from a study of T cell repertoires in cytomegalovirus infection. Notes on the study in general: Predominance within the ex vivo response was attributable to HLA-C-restricted CMV-specific TCR beta clonotypes.

The CDR3 has 16 residues. Germline loops: CDR1 MDHEN, CDR2 SYDVKM. Trimming removed 3 bases from V and 8 bases from J, with 19 bases in between. The table lists this clonotype with a few counts. Its antigen is undetermined. Each CDR3 protein is one row after TCRdb ran MiXCR on the reads. The sample lists 250,000 or so distinct CDR3 sequences, about a sixth occurring once. This TCR was recovered from a human donor in good health (CMV status not recorded). Some clones in this sample may be carry-over from other donors' samples. The sample comprised CD8+ T cells from PBMCs. This rearrangement joins TRBV28 to TRBJ2-2; D is uncertain. The chain's CDR3 is CASSFSDYPAGGELFF. The DNA of the CDR3 is TGTGCCAGCAGTTTCAGTGATTACCCGGCCGGTGGGGAGCTGTTTTTT.